This T cell receptor beta chain was sequenced in a study of response to subunit inactivated influenza vaccine. Study-level findings and limits: New T cells are recruited in small numbers by each seasonal influenza vaccination, according to the authors' suggestion.

V was pared by 5 bases and J by 5 bases, with 15 bases of the junction left unmatched. Germline CDR1 SGHVS, CDR2 FNYEAQ. This CDR3 is 17 amino acids long. TCRdb ran MiXCR on the RT-PCR reads and lists one entry per CDR3 protein. The top ten clones hold about an eighth of a sample with fewer than 700,000 distinct CDR3 sequences, 10% to 15% of them seen once. This clonotype turned up a few times. The antigen is unknown. The material sequenced was PBMCs from blood, taken roughly 48 days after vaccination. The TCR comes from a man aged 45-65 years who received an inactivated influenza vaccine. The J gene is TRBJ2-3, the V gene TRBV7-6; 8 nucleotides line up with TRBD1. This CDR3 reads CASSPNPPDRGIDTQYF. Written as DNA, the CDR3 is TGTGCCAGCAGCCCAAACCCCCCCGACAGGGGAATAGATACGCAGTATTTT. The full variable domain, in which reference TRBV7-6 and TRBJ2-3 provide the parts outside the CDR3, is GAGVSQSPRYKVTKRGQDVALRCDPISGHVSLYWYRQALGQGPEFLTYFNYEAQQDKSGLPNDRFSAERPEGSISTLTIQRTEQRDSAMYRCASSPNPPDRGIDTQYFGPGTRLTVL.